This entry describes one TCR beta chain. What it binds is unknown. The sample is drawn from a study of T cell responses to AZD1222 COVID-19 vaccine. The germline V gene has CDR1 SGHRS and CDR2 YFSETQ. The ends were cut back, 1 base at V and 5 bases at J, with 10 bases in the middle. The CDR3 has 13 residues. Sequenced by immunoSEQ multiplex PCR; TCRdb stores in-frame clones only, minus some. The sample includes about 160,000 clones, over 75% of them seen just once. Whole-study results and caveats: Epitopes outside B.1.351 and B.1.1.7 mutated regions reportedly drew nearly half of spike TCRs.

The genes are TRBV5-1 and TRBJ2-7; a possible D gene is TRBD1 (5 bases). The TCR comes from an adult who received the AZD1222 COVID-19 vaccine. Material: peripheral blood, obtained 28 days after the second AZD1222 dose. As DNA, the CDR3 is TGCGCCAGCAGCTTGCGAAGGGGCGACGAGCAGTACTTC. Protein sequence: CASSLRRGDEQYF.